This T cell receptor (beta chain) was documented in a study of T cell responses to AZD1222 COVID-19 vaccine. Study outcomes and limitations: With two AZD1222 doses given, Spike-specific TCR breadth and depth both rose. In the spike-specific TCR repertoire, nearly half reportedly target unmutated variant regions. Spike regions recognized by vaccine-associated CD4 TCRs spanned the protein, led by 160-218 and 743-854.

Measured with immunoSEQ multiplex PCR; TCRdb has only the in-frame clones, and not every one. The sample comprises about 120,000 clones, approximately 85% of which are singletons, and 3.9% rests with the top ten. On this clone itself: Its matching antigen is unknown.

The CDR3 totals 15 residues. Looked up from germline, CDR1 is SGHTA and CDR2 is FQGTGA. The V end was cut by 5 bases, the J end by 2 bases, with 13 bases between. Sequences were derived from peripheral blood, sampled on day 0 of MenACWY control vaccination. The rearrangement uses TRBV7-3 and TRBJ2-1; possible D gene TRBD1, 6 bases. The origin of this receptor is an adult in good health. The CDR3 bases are TGTGCCAGCAGCCCAGGACAGTTAACCTACAATGAGCAGTTCTTC. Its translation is CASSPGQLTYNEQFF.